The clone carrying this T cell receptor beta chain appeared a single time. This CDR3 has 17 residues. Germline V gene sequence: CDR1 LNHDA, CDR2 SQIVND (reference sequence). V lost 5 bases and J lost 2, with 20 bases in between. Some clones are missing from TCRdb's copy, which holds only in-frame ones; the method was immunoSEQ multiplex PCR. Of around 63,000 clones listed, 60% to 85% were seen once; the top ten hold approximately 10%. This specimen comes from a study of OX40 agonist ivuxolimab in advanced cancers. The clonotype comes from an adult with an advanced solid tumor such as melanoma, head and neck, liver or kidney cancer. The genes are TRBV19 and TRBJ2-3; D may be TRBD1 (6 bases). Source: CD4+ or CD8+ T cells sorted from blood, taken in a trial of the OX40 agonist ivuxolimab. The CDR3 bases are TGTGCCAGTAGTCCAGGTACCGGGACACCATACACAGATACGCAGTATTTT. Translating gives CASSPGTGTPYTDTQYF.